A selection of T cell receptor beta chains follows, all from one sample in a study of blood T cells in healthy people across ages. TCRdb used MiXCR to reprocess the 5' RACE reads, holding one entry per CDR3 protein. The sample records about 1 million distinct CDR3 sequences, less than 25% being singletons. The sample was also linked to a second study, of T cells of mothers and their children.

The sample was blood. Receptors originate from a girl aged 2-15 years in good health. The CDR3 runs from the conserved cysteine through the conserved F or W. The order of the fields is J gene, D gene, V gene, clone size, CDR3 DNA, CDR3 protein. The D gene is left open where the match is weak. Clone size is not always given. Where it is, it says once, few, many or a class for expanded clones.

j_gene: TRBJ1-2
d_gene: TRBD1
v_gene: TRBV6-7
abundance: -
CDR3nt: TGTGCCAGCAGTATGCGGGACAGCCCCAACTATGGCTACACCTTC
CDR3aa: CASSMRDSPNYGYTF

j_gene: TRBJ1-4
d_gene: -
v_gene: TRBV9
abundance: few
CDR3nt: TGTGCCAGCAGCGTAGATGACGGTGCAACTAATGAAAAACTGTTTTTT
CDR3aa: CASSVDDGATNEKLFF

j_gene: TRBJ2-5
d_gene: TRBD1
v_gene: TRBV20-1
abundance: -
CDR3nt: TGCAGTGCTAGTCTGTACAGGGGCCCAGAAGAGACCCAGTACTTC
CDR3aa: CSASLYRGPEETQYF

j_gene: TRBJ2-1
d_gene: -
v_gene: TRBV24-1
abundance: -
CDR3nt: TGTGCCATCGAGGGACTCCGTTACAATGAGCAGTTCTTC
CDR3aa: CAIEGLRYNEQFF

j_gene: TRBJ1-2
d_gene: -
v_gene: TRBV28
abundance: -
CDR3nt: TGTGCCAGCAGTGATGGACAGCACTATGGCTGCACCTTC
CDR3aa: CASSDGQHYGCTF

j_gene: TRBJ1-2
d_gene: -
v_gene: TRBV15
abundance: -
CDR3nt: TGTGCCACCAGCCGCAGGCAGGGGAACTATGGCTACACCTTC
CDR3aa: CATSRRQGNYGYTF

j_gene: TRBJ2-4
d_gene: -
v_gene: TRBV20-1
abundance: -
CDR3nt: TGCAGTGCCCGGGACTTTGGCATTCAGTACTTC
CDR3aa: CSARDFGIQYF

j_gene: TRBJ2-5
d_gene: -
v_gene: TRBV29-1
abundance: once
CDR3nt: TGCAGCGTTAGGGTCCGAGAGACCCAGTACTTC
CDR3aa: CSVRVRETQYF

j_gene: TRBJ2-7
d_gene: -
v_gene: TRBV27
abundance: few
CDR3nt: TGTGCCAGCAGTTTATCAGAGGGGCCCTACGAGCAGTACTTC
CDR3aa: CASSLSEGPYEQYF

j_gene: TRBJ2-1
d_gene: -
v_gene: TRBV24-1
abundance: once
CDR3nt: TGTGCCACCGGAGCCTTGCCCGGGACGCGTCGCGAAGATGAGCAGTTCTTC
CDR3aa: CATGALPGTRREDEQFF

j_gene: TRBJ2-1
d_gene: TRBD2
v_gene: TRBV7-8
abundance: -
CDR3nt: TGTGCCAGCAGCTTTTTTACAGGGGCGGGGGGGAATGAGCAGTTCTTC
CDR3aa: CASSFFTGAGGNEQFF

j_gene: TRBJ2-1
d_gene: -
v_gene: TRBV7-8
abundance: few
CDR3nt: TGTGCCAGCAGCTTGGGCCCTGCCTACAATGAGCAGTTCTTC
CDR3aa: CASSLGPAYNEQFF

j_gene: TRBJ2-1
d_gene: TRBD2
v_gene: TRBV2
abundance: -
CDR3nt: TGTGCCAGCAGCAAAAGTAGACTAGCGGGGGGTATGCAGTTCTTC
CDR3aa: CASSKSRLAGGMQFF

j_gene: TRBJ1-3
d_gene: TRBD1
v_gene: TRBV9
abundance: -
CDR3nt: TGTGCCAGCAGCCCTAAAGGGACAGGGTATTACACCATATATTTT
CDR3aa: CASSPKGTGYYTIYF

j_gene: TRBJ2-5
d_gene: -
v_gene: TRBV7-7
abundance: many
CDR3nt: TGTGCTAGCAGCCGCGGGTCGGGGGAGACCCAGTACTTC
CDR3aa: CASSRGSGETQYF

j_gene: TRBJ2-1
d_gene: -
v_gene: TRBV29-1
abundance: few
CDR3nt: TGCAGCGGCAGAGGGACCTCCTACAATGAGCAGTTCTTC
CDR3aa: CSGRGTSYNEQFF

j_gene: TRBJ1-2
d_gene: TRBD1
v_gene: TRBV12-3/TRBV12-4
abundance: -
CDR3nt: TGTGCCAGCAGTTTAGCGGGGACAGGGGAACTCTATGGCTACACCTTC
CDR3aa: CASSLAGTGELYGYTF

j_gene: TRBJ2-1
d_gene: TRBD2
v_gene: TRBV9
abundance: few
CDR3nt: TGTGCCAGCAGCGTGAAACGGGAGGACCCCACACACAATGAGCAGTTCTTC
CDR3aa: CASSVKREDPTHNEQFF

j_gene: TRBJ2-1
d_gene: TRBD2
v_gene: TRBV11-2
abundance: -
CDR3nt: TGTGCCAGCAGCTTAGAGCGGGGGGGCCTATATGAGCAGTTCTTC
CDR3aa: CASSLERGGLYEQFF

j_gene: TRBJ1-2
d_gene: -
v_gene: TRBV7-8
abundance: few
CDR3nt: TGTGCCAGCAGCCAGGAGGGGGGGGGCTTCGTCTATGGCTACACCTTC
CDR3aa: CASSQEGGGFVYGYTF

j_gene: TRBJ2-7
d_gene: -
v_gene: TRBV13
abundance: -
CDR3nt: TGTGCCAGCAGCTTGGGCGGACACAACCCCTACGAGCAGTACTTC
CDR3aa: CASSLGGHNPYEQYF

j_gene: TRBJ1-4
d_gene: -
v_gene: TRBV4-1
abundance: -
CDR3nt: TGCGCCAGCAGCCAAGATATACATCCCGCTGAAGAACTGTTTTTT
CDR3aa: CASSQDIHPAEELFF

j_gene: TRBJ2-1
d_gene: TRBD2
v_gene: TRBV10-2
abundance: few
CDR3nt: TGCGCCAGCAGTGGGTGGGGGGGGAGCCGAAATGAGCAGTTCTTC
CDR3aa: CASSGWGGSRNEQFF

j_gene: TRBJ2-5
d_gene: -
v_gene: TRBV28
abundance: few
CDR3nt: TGTGCCAGCAGTTTTCTCGGCAGAACGGGAGAGACCCAGTACTTC
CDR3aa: CASSFLGRTGETQYF

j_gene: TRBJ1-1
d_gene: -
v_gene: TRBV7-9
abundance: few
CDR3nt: TGTGCCAGCAGCTTAGATGGAGACACTGAAGCTTTCTTT
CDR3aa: CASSLDGDTEAFF

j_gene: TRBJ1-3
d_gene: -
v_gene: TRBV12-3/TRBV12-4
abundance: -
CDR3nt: TGTGCCAGCAGAGACAGATACTCTGGAAACACCATATATTTT
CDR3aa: CASRDRYSGNTIYF

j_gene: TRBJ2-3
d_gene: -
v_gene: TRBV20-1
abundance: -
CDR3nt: TGCAGTGCTAGAGTGGGCACAGATACGCAGTATTTT
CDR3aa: CSARVGTDTQYF

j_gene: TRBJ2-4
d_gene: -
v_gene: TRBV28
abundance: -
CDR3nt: TGTGCCAGCAGTTTCACAAGGAACATTCAGTACTTC
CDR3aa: CASSFTRNIQYF

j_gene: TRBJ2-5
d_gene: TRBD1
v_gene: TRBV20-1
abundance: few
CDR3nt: TGCAGTGCTAGATACGATCTGACAGGGACCCTGTACCAAGAGACCCAGTACTTC
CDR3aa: CSARYDLTGTLYQETQYF

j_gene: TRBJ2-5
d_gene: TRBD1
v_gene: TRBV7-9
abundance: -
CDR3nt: TGTGCCAGCAGCTCGGACAGGGCTCAAGAGACCCAGTACTTC
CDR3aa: CASSSDRAQETQYF

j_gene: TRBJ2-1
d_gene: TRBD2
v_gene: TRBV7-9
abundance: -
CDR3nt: TGTGCCAGCAGACAACGTCTGACAGGGACTAGCGGGAGAGAGGATGAGCAGTTCTTC
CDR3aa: CASRQRLTGTSGREDEQFF

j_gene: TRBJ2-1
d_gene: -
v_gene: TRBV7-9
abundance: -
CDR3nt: TGTGCCAGCAGCTTAGCGCTGGGGGCAAATGAGCAGTTCTTC
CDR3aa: CASSLALGANEQFF

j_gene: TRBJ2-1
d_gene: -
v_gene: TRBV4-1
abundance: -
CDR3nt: TGCGCCAGCAGCCAACCAAGTGTCAGTAATGAGCAGTTCTTC
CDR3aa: CASSQPSVSNEQFF

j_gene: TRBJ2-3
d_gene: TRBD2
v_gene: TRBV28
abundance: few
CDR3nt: TGTGCCAGCAGTTTCCCCTCGGGACTAGCGGGAGAACATACGCAGTATTTT
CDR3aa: CASSFPSGLAGEHTQYF

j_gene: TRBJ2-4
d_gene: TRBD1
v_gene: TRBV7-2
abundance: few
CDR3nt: TGTGCCAGCAGCCCAAACAGGGGGCGGGGTAACATTCAGTACTTC
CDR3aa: CASSPNRGRGNIQYF

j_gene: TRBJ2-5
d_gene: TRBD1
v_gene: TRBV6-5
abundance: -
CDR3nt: TGTGCCAGCAGATTCGGACAGGAGCAAGAGACCCAGTACTTC
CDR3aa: CASRFGQEQETQYF

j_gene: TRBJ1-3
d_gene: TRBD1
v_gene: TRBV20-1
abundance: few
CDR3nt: TGCAGTGCTAGGGGTTGGGGGACAGGGGTTAACTCTGGAAACACCATATATTTT
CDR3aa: CSARGWGTGVNSGNTIYF

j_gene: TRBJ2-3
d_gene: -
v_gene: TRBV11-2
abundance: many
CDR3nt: TGTGCCAGCAGCTTATCTTTGGTGGGGGACTTCACAGATACGCAGTATTTT
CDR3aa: CASSLSLVGDFTDTQYF

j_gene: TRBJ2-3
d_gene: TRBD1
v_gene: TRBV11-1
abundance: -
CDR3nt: TGTGCCAGCAGCCGGACAGGGGGCGCCTCAGATACGCAGTATTTT
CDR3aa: CASSRTGGASDTQYF

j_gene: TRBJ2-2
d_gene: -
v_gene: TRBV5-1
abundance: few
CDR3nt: TGCGCCAGCAGCTTGGGTTTGGATGTCACCGGGGAGCTGTTTTTT
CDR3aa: CASSLGLDVTGELFF

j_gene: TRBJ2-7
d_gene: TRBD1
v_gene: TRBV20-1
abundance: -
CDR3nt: TGCAGTGCTAGGATAGTCCAGGGGGCTTCCTACGAGCAGTACTTC
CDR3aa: CSARIVQGASYEQYF

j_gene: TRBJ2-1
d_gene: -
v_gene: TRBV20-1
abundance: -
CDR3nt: TGCAGTGCTAGAGATCCAGGGTCTTACAATGAGCAGTTCTTC
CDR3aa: CSARDPGSYNEQFF

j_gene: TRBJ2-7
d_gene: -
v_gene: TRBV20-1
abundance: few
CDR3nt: TGCAGTGCCCGCCCGCCGGGACTCCCATCTTACGAGCAGTACTTC
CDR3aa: CSARPPGLPSYEQYF

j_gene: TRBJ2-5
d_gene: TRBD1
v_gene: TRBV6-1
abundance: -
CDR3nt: TGTGCCAGCAGAGCTCCTGGGACAGGGAGGCGGGAGACCCAGTACTTC
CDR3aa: CASRAPGTGRRETQYF

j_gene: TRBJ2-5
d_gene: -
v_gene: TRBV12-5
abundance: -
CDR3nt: TGTGCTAGTGGACCCTCCTTAGACGAGACCCAGTACTTC
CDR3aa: CASGPSLDETQYF

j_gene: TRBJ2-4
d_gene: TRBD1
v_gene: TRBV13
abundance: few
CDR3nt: TGTGCCAACAGCCAAGAAGGGACAGGGGAACCCATTCAGTACTTC
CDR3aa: CANSQEGTGEPIQYF

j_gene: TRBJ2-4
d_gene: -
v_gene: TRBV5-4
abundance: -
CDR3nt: TGTGCCAGCAGCCGAGACAGCACAAACATTCAGTACTTC
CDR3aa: CASSRDSTNIQYF

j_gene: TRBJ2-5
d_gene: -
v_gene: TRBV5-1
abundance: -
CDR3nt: TGCGCCAGCACCGGTCAGGAGACCCAGTACTTC
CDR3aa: CASTGQETQYF